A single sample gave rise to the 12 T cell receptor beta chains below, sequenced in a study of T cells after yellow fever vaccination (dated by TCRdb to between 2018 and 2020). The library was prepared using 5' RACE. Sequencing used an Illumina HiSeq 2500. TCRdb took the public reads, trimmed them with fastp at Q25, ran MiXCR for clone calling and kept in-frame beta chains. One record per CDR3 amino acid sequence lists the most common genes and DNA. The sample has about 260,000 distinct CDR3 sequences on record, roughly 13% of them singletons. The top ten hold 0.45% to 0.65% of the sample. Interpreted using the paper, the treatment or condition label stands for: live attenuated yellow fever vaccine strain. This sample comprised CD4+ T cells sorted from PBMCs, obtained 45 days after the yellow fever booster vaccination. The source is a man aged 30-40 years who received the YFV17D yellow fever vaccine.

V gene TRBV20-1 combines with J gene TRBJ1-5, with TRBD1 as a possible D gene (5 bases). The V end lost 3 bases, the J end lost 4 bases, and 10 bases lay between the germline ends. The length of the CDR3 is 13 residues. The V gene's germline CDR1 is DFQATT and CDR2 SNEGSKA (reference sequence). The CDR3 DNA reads TGCAGTGCTAGCCCGACAGCAAATCAGCCCCAGCATTTT. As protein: CSASPTANQPQHF.

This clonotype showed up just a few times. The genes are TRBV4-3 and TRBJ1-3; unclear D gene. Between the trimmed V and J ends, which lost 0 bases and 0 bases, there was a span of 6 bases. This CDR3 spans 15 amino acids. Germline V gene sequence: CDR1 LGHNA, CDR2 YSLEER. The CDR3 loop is CASSQDLYSGNTIYF. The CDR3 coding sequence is TGCGCCAGCAGCCAAGACCTATACTCTGGAAACACCATATATTTT.

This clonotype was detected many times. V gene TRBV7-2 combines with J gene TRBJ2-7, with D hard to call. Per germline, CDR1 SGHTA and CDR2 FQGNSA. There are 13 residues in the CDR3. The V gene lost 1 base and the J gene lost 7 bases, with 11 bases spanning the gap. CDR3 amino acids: CASSLVFNQEQYF. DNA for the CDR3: TGTGCCAGCAGCTTAGTTTTTAACCAGGAGCAGTACTTC.

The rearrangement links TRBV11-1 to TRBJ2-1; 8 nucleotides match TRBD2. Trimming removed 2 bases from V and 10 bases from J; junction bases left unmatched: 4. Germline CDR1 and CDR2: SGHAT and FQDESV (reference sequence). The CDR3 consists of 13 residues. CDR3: CASSLRREEEQFF. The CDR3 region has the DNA TGTGCCAGCAGCTTAAGGCGGGAGGAAGAGCAGTTCTTC.

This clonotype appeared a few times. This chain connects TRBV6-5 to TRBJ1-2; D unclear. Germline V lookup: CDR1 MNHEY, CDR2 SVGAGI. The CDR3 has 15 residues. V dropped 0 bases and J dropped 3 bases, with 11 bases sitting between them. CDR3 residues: CASSYSVPGDYGYTF. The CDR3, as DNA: TGTGCCAGCAGTTACTCGGTCCCTGGGGACTATGGCTACACCTTC.

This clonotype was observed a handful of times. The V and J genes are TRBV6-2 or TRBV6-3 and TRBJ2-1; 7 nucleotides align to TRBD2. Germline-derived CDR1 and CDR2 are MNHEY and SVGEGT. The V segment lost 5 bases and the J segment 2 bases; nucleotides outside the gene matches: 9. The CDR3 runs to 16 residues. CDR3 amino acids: CASSPLGGRTYNEQFF. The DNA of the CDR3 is TGTGCCAGCAGTCCTCTGGGCGGGAGAACCTACAATGAGCAGTTCTTC.

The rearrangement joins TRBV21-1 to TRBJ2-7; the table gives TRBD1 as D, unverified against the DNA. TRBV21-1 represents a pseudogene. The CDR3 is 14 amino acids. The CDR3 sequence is CASAAGFPPGEQYF. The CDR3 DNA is TGTGCCAGCGCCGCAGGGTTCCCCCCTGGCGAGCAGTACTTC.

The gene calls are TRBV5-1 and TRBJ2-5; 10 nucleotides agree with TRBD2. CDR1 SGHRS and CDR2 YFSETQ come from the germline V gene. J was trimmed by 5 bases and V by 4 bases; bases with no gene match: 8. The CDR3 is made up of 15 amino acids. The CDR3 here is CASSEVAGGAETQYF. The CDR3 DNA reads TGCGCCAGCAGCGAGGTAGCGGGAGGAGCCGAGACCCAGTACTTC.

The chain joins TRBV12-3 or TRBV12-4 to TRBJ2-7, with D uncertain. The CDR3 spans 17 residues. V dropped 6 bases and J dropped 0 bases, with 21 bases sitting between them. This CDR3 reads CASSPPVWGTNSYEQYF. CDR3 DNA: TGTGCCAGCAGCCCCCCAGTTTGGGGTACAAACTCCTACGAGCAGTACTTC.

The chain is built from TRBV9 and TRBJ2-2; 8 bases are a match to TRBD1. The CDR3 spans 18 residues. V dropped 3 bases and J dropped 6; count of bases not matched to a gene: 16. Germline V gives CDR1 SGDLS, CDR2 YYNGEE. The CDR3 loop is CASSASFLLGQGAGELFF. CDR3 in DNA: TGTGCCAGCAGCGCCTCATTCCTCTTAGGACAGGGTGCCGGGGAGCTGTTTTTT. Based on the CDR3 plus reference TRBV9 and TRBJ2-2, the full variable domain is DSGVTQTPKHLITATGQRVTLRCSPRSGDLSVYWYQQSLDQGLQFLIQYYNGEERAKGNILERFSAQQFPDLHSELNLSSLELGDSALYFCASSASFLLGQGAGELFFGEGSRLTVL.

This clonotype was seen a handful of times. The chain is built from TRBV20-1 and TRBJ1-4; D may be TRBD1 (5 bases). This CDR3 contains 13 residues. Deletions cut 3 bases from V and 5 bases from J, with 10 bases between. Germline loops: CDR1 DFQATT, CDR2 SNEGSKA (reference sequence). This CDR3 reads CSARSGINEKLFF. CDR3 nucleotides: TGCAGTGCTAGGTCAGGGATAAATGAAAAACTGTTTTTT.

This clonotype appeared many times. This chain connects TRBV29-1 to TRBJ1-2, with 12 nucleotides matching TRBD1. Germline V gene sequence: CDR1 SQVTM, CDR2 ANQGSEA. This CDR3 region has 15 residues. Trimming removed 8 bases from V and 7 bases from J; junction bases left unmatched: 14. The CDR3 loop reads CSSEDPGQGAGGYTF. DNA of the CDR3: TGCAGCTCTGAAGATCCGGGACAGGGGGCGGGTGGCTACACCTTC.